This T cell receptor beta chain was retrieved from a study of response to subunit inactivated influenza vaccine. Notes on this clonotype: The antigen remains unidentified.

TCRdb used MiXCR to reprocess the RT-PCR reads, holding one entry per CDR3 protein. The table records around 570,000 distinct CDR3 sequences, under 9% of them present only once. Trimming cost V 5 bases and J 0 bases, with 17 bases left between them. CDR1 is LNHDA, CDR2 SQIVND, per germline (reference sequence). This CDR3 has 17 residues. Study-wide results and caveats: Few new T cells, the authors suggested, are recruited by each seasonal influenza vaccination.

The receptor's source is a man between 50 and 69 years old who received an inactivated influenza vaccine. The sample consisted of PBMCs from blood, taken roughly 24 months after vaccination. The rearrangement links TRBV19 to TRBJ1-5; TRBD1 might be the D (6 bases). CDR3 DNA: TGTGCCAGTAGTCCGTTCTGGACAGACTATAGCAATCAGCCCCAGCATTTT. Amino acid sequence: CASSPFWTDYSNQPQHF.